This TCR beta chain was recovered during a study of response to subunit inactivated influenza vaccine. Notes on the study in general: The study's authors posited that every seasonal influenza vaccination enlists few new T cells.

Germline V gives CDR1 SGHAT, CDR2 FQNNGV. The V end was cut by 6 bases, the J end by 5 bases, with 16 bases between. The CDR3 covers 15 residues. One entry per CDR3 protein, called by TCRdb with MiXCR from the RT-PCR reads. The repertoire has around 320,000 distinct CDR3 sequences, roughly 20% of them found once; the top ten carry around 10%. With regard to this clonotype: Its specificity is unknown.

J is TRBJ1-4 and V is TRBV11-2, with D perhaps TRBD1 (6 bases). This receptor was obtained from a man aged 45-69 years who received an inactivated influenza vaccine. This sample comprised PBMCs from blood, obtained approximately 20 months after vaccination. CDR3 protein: CASSLLGAGNEKLFF. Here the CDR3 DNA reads TGTGCCAGCAGTCTACTGGGGGCGGGCAATGAAAAACTGTTTTTT.